This T cell receptor beta chain was retrieved from a study of identical twins. General observations from the study: Twin pairs had excess sharing that was weaker in beta out-of-frame sequences. It was cross-sectional statistical analysis, not following the same donors, that the conclusions relied on. Memory repertoires showed no such pattern, whereas abundant cord blood beta clonotypes carried fewer insertions.

TCRdb redid the calling of the 5' RACE reads with MiXCR, one entry per CDR3 protein. The repertoire holds 1.5 million or so distinct CDR3 sequences, about 32% seen once, with approximately 0.25% in the top ten. The donors were all healthy and Caucasian. A note on this clonotype: Its matching antigen is unknown.

The source is a newborn girl in good health. The sample consisted of cord blood.

DNA of the CDR3: TGTGCCAGTAGTAAGCGGGACCTCTACGAGCAGTACTTC. Translation gives CASSKRDLYEQYF. V and J are TRBV19 and TRBJ2-7; 7 bases map to TRBD2. The CDR3 loop spans 13 amino acids. V shed 4 bases and J 3 bases; nucleotides not matched to a gene: 3. The germline V gene has CDR1 LNHDA and CDR2 SQIVND (reference sequence).